This TCR beta chain was sequenced for a study of regulatory T cells in long-lasting Graves disease. Study-wide results and limits: Repertoires from persistent disease leaned toward TRBV28, TRBJ1-2 and TRBJ2-5.

The table lists this clonotype with many counts. Antigen specificity is unknown. Investigators prepared the TCR beta libraries by applying iRepertoire HTBI primers and Arm-PCR of CDR3 regions. Using its own MiXCR run on the multiplex PCR reads, TCRdb lists one record per CDR3 protein. The sample contains 350,000 to 450,000 distinct CDR3 sequences, roughly a sixth of which appear only once. Time point denoted: newly diagnosed GD, antithyroid drugs for less than 3 months. PBMC-extracted RNA yielded the TCR library. This CDR3 spans 16 amino acids. The V gene lost 2 bases and the J gene lost 2 bases, with 14 bases spanning the gap. The V gene's germline CDR1 is KGHSH and CDR2 LQKENI. The sample also formed part of further work on T cells in Graves' hyperthyroidism and ophthalmopathy. That report adds: Blood samples included most of the expanded thyroid clonotypes exceeding 0.001.

The chain joins TRBV18 to TRBJ2-3; D is possibly TRBD1 (7 bases). This TCR was sampled from a man in his forties with Graves disease. This specimen was peripheral blood mononuclear cells (PBMCs), taken at new diagnosis, from a patient treated with antithyroid drugs. This CDR3 is CASSPSGGGHTDTQYF. The DNA for the CDR3 is TGTGCCAGCTCACCATCCGGAGGGGGCCACACAGATACGCAGTATTTT.